Following are 30 T cell receptor beta chains from one sample sequenced in a study of blood T cells in healthy people across ages. For the second PCR, which ran for roughly 6 to 12 cycles, a sample-barcoded 5' primer and a J-beta primer mix were used. TCRdb called the 5' RACE reads again in MiXCR, with one record for every CDR3 protein. The repertoire holds 800,000 to 1,000,000 distinct CDR3 sequences, with around 46% as singletons. Material: blood. These receptors were collected from a man aged 25 to 40 in good health.

The J gene is TRBJ1-3, the V gene TRBV24-1, with TRBD1 as a possible D gene (5 bases). The CDR3 has 13 residues. V was pared by 12 bases and J by 0 bases, with 11 bases between. CDR1 is KGHDR and CDR2 is SFDVKD in the germline V gene. The DNA for the CDR3 is TGTGCCTCTGGACACAGCTCTGGAAACACCATATATTTT. Residues: CASGHSSGNTIYF.

In its sample, this clonotype was seen once. The V gene is TRBV6-2 or TRBV6-3, the J gene TRBJ2-3; 8 bases match TRBD2. CDR1 and CDR2 (germline): MNHEY, SVGEGT. The V gene end was trimmed by 2 bases and the J gene end by 3 bases; junction bases not matched to a gene: 7. This CDR3 is 16 amino acids long. The CDR3 nucleotides read TGTGCCAGCAGTTACGCAGCGGGGGAGGTGACAGATACGCAGTATTTT. Translation: CASSYAAGEVTDTQYF.

This clonotype was seen a handful of times. The rearrangement joins TRBV11-3 to TRBJ2-7, with D possibly being TRBD2 (5 bases). The CDR3 has 15 residues. Germline CDR1 is SGHNT and CDR2 is YENEEA. The germline V and J ends were trimmed by 1 base and 0 bases, with 10 bases remaining between them. The chain's CDR3 is CASSLGMGSSYEQYF. For the CDR3, the DNA is TGTGCCAGCAGCTTAGGGATGGGGAGCTCCTACGAGCAGTACTTC.

A few counts support this clonotype. The rearrangement uses TRBV7-8 and TRBJ2-7; D is uncertain. Germline values: CDR1 SGHVS, CDR2 FQNEAQ. The length of the CDR3 is 14 residues. V gave up 1 base and J gave up 3 bases, with 10 bases separating them. CDR3 region: CASSLEGSNYEQYF. CDR3 DNA sequence: TGTGCCAGCAGCTTAGAAGGGTCCAACTACGAGCAGTACTTC.

Comment on this clonotype: At one boundary the junction diverges from the germline segment, which might be a read error. The chain carries TRBV27 and TRBJ2-3, with D maybe TRBD2 (5 bases). This CDR3 is 16 amino acids long. The germline gives CDR1 MNHEY, CDR2 SMNVEV (reference sequence). CDR3 in amino acids: CASSVEDGSLTDTRYF. The CDR3 coding sequence is TGTGCCAGCAGCGTGGAGGACGGGTCCCTCACAGATACGCGGTATTTT.

The J gene is TRBJ2-1, the V gene TRBV11-1; D not certain. The DNA matches TRBJ2-7 better at its end, which makes the J call doubtful. The germline gives CDR1 SGHAT, CDR2 FQDESV (reference sequence). This CDR3 is 15 amino acids long. The CDR3 protein is CASSLAATKTYEQYF. The DNA of the CDR3 is TGTGCCAGCAGCTTAGCGGCAACAAAGACCTACGAGCAGTACTTC.

Note on this clonotype: A much larger clone differs by one base, so this may be a read error. This chain uses TRBV29-1 with TRBJ2-4, with 9 bases that match TRBD2. The length of the CDR3 is 13 residues. Per the germline V gene, CDR1 is SQVTM and CDR2 is ANQGSEA. Trimming took 4 bases from V and 13 from J; bases not matched to a gene: 11. CDR3 sequence (DNA): TGCAGCGTTGCTTGGCGGGGGGGCAGGGAGCAGTACTTC. It specifies CSVAWRGGREQYF.

The chain has TRBV20-1 and TRBJ2-1; 9 bases map to TRBD1. Unmatched junction bases numbered 14, after V lost 1 base and J lost 7 bases. CDR3 length: 17 residues. In germline, CDR1 is DFQATT, CDR2 SNEGSKA (reference sequence). The chain's CDR3 is CSARGGIGQGKANEQFF. CDR3 DNA sequence: TGCAGTGCTAGAGGCGGAATCGGACAGGGGAAGGCGAATGAGCAGTTCTTC.

This clonotype was counted a few times. The chain joins TRBV11-2 to TRBJ2-1; D call uncertain. Germline assignment: CDR1 SGHAT and CDR2 FQNNGV. With 7 bases removed from V and 0 bases from J, the gap between germline ends came to 16 bases. CDR3 size: 16 residues. CDR3 nucleotide sequence: TGTGCCAGCACCCGTCGAACGGTGAGCTCCTACAATGAGCAGTTCTTC. Its protein product is CASTRRTVSSYNEQFF.

The table lists this clonotype with a few counts. This chain uses TRBV7-2 with TRBJ1-1, with a possible D match to TRBD1 (6 bases). Trimming cost V 3 bases and J 7 bases, with 12 bases left between them. Germline CDR1 SGHTA, CDR2 FQGNSA. The CDR3 totals 13 residues. CDR3 nucleotide sequence: TGTGCCAGCAGCTTGGGAGGGGGAAGTGAAGCTTTCTTT. Translating it yields CASSLGGGSEAFF.

The genes are TRBV24-1 and TRBJ2-3, with 7 bases lining up with TRBD1. The germline gives CDR1 KGHDR, CDR2 SFDVKD. This CDR3 has 17 residues. With 4 bases clipped from V and 5 bases from J, the junction kept 14 bases outside the gene matches. The CDR3 region has the DNA TGTGCCACCAGTGACCCCCGTAGGAGACAGGGTAGAGATACGCAGTATTTT. It yields the protein CATSDPRRRQGRDTQYF.

This clonotype was counted a few times. V is TRBV11-1 and J is TRBJ2-1; D ambiguous. The CDR3 is 12 amino acids. Germline V gene sequence: CDR1 SGHAT, CDR2 FQDESV (reference sequence). V lost 2 bases, J lost 9 bases, and 8 bases lay in between. CDR3 bases: TGTGCCAGCAGCTTAAGGTACGCTGAGCAGTTCTTC. It is translated as CASSLRYAEQFF.

This clonotype has ten or more counts. The chain carries TRBV29-1 and TRBJ1-1, with D uncertain. Trimming shortened V by 2 bases and J by 1 base, and 5 bases separated the two germline ends. Germline CDR1 is SQVTM and CDR2 is ANQGSEA. This CDR3 has 12 amino acids. CDR3 coding DNA: TGCAGCGTTGAACGGTCGAACACTGAAGCTTTCTTT. Its translation is CSVERSNTEAFF.

V gene TRBV5-1 combines with J gene TRBJ2-3; the D is unclear. Trimming took off 0 bases at V and 4 bases at J, with 12 bases between the two ends. This CDR3 spans 15 amino acids. Looked up from germline, CDR1 is SGHRS and CDR2 is YFSETQ. CDR3 sequence reads: CASSLVGRFPDTQYF. The DNA for the CDR3 is TGCGCCAGCAGCTTGGTGGGCAGGTTCCCAGATACGCAGTATTTT.

The chain carries TRBV7-9 and TRBJ2-3, with 7 bases matching TRBD2. CDR1 is SEHNR and CDR2 is FQNEAQ in the germline V gene (reference sequence). V was clipped by 2 bases and J by 5 bases; unmatched bases: 13. There are 17 residues in the CDR3. DNA for the CDR3: TGTGCCAGCAGCTTAAACCTGCTAGCGGACTTACAAGATACGCAGTATTTT. This codes for CASSLNLLADLQDTQYF.

V usage is TRBV6-5 and J usage is TRBJ2-3; tentatively, D is TRBD2 (7 bases). The length of the CDR3 is 14 residues. Germline CDR1 MNHEY, CDR2 SVGAGI. The V end lost 6 bases, the J end lost 7 bases, and 17 bases lay between the germline ends. CDR3 protein: CASSPGEGRYTQYF. The CDR3 DNA reads as TGTGCCAGCAGCCCAGGGGAGGGTCGATATACGCAGTATTTT.

The J gene is TRBJ1-1, the V gene TRBV20-1; D is undetermined. Deletions cut 8 bases from V and 5 bases from J, with 15 bases between. Germline lookup yields CDR1 DFQATT and CDR2 SNEGSKA (reference sequence). The length of the CDR3 is 12 residues. This CDR3 is CSPKTKWTEAFF. CDR3 DNA sequence: TGCAGTCCGAAGACGAAATGGACTGAAGCTTTCTTT.

The V gene is TRBV6-1, the J gene TRBJ1-5, with D tentatively TRBD1 (5 bases). With 0 bases removed from V and 6 bases from J, the gap between germline ends came to 18 bases. CDR1 is MNHNS, CDR2 SASEGT, per germline. This CDR3 is 17 amino acids long. As DNA, the CDR3 is TGTGCCAGCAGTGAAGCAGTCGCCGGGGGTTGGGGTCAGCCCCAGCATTTT. This translates into CASSEAVAGGWGQPQHF.

The chain joins TRBV20-1 to TRBJ2-4, with D possibly being TRBD1 (6 bases). Gene TRBJ2-7 matches the end of the DNA better, so the J call may be wrong. Germline loops: CDR1 DFQATT, CDR2 SNEGSKA (reference sequence). The CDR3 loop spans 14 amino acids. CDR3 loop: CSAPLLDRLYEQYF. The DNA for the CDR3 is TGCAGTGCTCCCCTTCTGGACAGACTATACGAGCAGTACTTC.

This clonotype has more than one count but fewer than ten. The chain links TRBV4-3 to TRBJ2-7, with 7 bases that match TRBD2. J gave up 6 bases and V 1 base, and 3 bases lay outside the gene matches. The CDR3 extends over 13 amino acids. The germline gives CDR1 LGHNA, CDR2 YSLEER. The CDR3 region has the DNA TGCGCCAGCAGCCAAGGACTAGCTCTCGAGCAGTACTTC. Protein sequence: CASSQGLALEQYF.

The chain employs TRBV7-2 and TRBJ2-7, with 7 bases identical to TRBD1. The DNA matches TRBJ2-5 better at its end, which makes the J call doubtful. The CDR3 consists of 15 residues. Germline CDR1 is SGHTA and CDR2 is FQGNSA. The CDR3 sequence: CASSRPGTVSETQYF. The CDR3 DNA is TGTGCCAGCAGCAGGCCCGGGACAGTTTCGGAGACCCAGTACTTC.

V gene TRBV7-4 combines with J gene TRBJ1-5; D is undetermined. CDR3 length: 14 residues. Deletions cut 1 base from V and 9 bases from J, with 13 bases between. Germline V gives CDR1 SGHVT, CDR2 SQSDAQ. The CDR3 nucleotides are TGTGCCAGCAGCTTAGTTACTGAGCTTGGGCCCCAGCATTTT. Its protein product is CASSLVTELGPQHF.

This clonotype has just one count. The J gene is TRBJ1-2, the V gene TRBV12-3 or TRBV12-4; tentative D call: TRBD1 (5 bases). The CDR3 is 15 amino acids. The V end was cut by 3 bases, the J end by 3 bases, with 14 bases between. The CDR3 coding sequence is TGTGCCAGCAGTTTGGAGGGACGTACCCACTATGGCTACACCTTC. Translation: CASSLEGRTHYGYTF.

This clonotype appeared a single time. The genes are TRBV24-1 and TRBJ2-1; perhaps TRBD2 as D (5 bases). Trimming stripped 6 bases from V and 10 bases from J, with 12 bases between. CDR1 is KGHDR and CDR2 is SFDVKD in the germline V gene. The CDR3 runs to 12 residues. CDR3 protein: CATSPRGKEQFF. CDR3 in DNA: TGTGCCACCAGTCCTAGAGGGAAGGAGCAGTTCTTC.

This chain links TRBV4-1 with TRBJ2-7; the match to TRBD1 covers 8 bases. The CDR3 is made up of 15 amino acids. V was clipped by 5 bases and J by 0 bases; unmatched bases: 6. Per germline, CDR1 MGHRA and CDR2 YSYEKL. The CDR3 sequence is CASSENQGASYEQYF. In DNA form, the CDR3 reads TGCGCCAGCAGCGAAAACCAGGGGGCCTCCTACGAGCAGTACTTC.

The J gene is TRBJ2-5, the V gene TRBV4-2, with D tentatively TRBD2 (7 bases). Per the germline V gene, CDR1 is LGHNA and CDR2 is YNFKEQ. CDR3 length equals 18 residues. V was cut by 0 bases and J by 2 bases, with 19 bases left in between. The CDR3 is CASSQEGGSAGAQETQYF. In DNA form, the CDR3 reads TGTGCCAGCAGCCAAGAAGGCGGTAGTGCGGGGGCGCAAGAGACCCAGTACTTC.

This chain connects TRBV6-5 to TRBJ1-2, with 8 bases fitting TRBD1. There are 14 residues in the CDR3. Germline lookup yields CDR1 MNHEY and CDR2 SVGAGI. After removal of 6 bases from V and 2 bases from J, the junction contained 5 bases not matched to a gene. CDR3 sequence reads: CASRPGGVNYGYTF. DNA for the CDR3: TGTGCCAGCAGACCAGGGGGCGTGAACTATGGCTACACCTTC.

The chain uses TRBV20-1 and TRBJ2-7; 7 nucleotides agree with TRBD1. V lost 3 bases and J lost 4; bases outside the gene matches: 9. The CDR3 runs to 14 residues. CDR1 is DFQATT, CDR2 SNEGSKA, per germline (reference sequence). The CDR3 bases are TGCAGTGCTAGTTCCGGGACAGATCGTTACGAGCAGTACTTC. Translation: CSASSGTDRYEQYF.

This rearrangement joins TRBV4-2 to TRBJ2-1; D assignment may be TRBD1 or TRBD2 (5 bases each). The CDR3 covers 15 residues. V gave up 0 bases and J gave up 8 bases, with 14 bases separating them. The germline CDR1 and CDR2 sequences are LGHNA and YNFKEQ. The CDR3 loop reads CASSQEPGGWDEQFF. As DNA, the CDR3 is TGTGCCAGCAGCCAAGAGCCTGGGGGTTGGGATGAGCAGTTCTTC.

The chain links TRBV27 to TRBJ2-5, with D maybe TRBD1 (6 bases). The closer fit of TRBJ2-7 to the DNA end suggests the J call may be wrong. The CDR3 covers 15 residues. Germline lookup yields CDR1 MNHEY and CDR2 SMNVEV (reference sequence). The CDR3 here is CASSLSTGTTYEQYF. CDR3 coding DNA: TGTGCCAGCAGTTTATCAACAGGGACCACCTACGAGCAGTACTTC.